This TCR beta chain was identified during a study of control samples from healthy donors and cancer patients. Clones were sequenced by immunoSEQ multiplex PCR, and TCRdb holds only the in-frame ones, with some missing. The sample holds around 130,000 clones, around nine tenths seen once. Germline V gene data show CDR1 as LGHDT and CDR2 as YNNKEL (reference sequence). Trimming removed 3 bases from V and 3 bases from J, with 9 bases in between. The CDR3 is made up of 13 amino acids. The sample comprised PBMCs. The chain joins TRBV3-1 (or the pseudogene TRBV3-2) to TRBJ2-7; no reliable D call. The sequence was obtained from a man in his fifties with head and neck cancer. CDR3 coding DNA: TGTGCCAGCAGCCACCCAGGCGACTACGAGCAGTACTTC. As protein: CASSHPGDYEQYF.